Each of the 16 T cell receptor beta chains below was sequenced from the same sample in a study of PD-1 and CTLA-4 blockade in melanoma. The data were produced by immunoSEQ multiplex PCR, yet TCRdb's version contains in-frame clones alone and is incomplete. The sample carries fewer than 20,000 clones, 73% recorded once. This specimen consisted of CD8+ T cells from peripheral blood, obtained before anti-PD-1 treatment. The receptors here all came from a human donor with melanoma.

This chain links TRBV7-8 with TRBJ1-2, with TRBD1 matching 8 bases. The V segment lost 3 bases and the J segment 4 bases; nucleotides outside the gene matches: 13. The CDR3 consists of 17 residues. Germline CDR1 and CDR2: SGHVS and FQNEAQ. Here the CDR3 DNA reads TGTGCCAGCAGCTTCGAGGACAGGGCAATTTTGACCTATGGCTACACCTTC. This sequence encodes CASSFEDRAILTYGYTF.

The chain links TRBV29-1 to TRBJ2-7, with 7 positions matching TRBD1. V lost 6 bases to trimming and J lost 2 bases; unmatched junction nucleotides: 7. The CDR3 is 13 residues long. Germline V gene lookup returns CDR1 SQVTM and CDR2 ANQGSEA. In nucleotides, the CDR3 is TGCAGCGTAGAACAGGGGAACACCTACGAGCAGTACTTC. Residues: CSVEQGNTYEQYF.

The chain links TRBV5-6 to TRBJ1-2; TRBD1 agrees at 7 bases. J lost 8 bases, V lost 4 bases, and 11 bases had no gene match. Germline values: CDR1 SGHDT, CDR2 YYEEEE. This CDR3 is built from 14 residues. The CDR3 reads CASSADRKWRGYTF. Written as DNA, the CDR3 is TGTGCCAGCAGCGCGGACAGGAAGTGGCGCGGCTACACCTTC.

This chain connects TRBV7-9 to TRBJ2-7; either TRBD1 or TRBD2 may fit D (5 bases each). The CDR3 consists of 16 residues. V lost 2 bases to trimming and J lost 6 bases, with 20 bases between them. Germline-derived CDR1 and CDR2 are SEHNR and FQNEAQ (reference sequence). The CDR3 region has the DNA TGTGCCAGCAGCTTACTCGACGGGGAAGGGGCGATCGAGCAGTACTTC. Protein: CASSLLDGEGAIEQYF.

This clone was detected a few times. The rearrangement links TRBV19 to TRBJ1-2; D unresolved. The CDR3 extends over 15 amino acids. Germline lookup yields CDR1 LNHDA and CDR2 SQIVND (reference sequence). Trimming removed 7 bases at V and 3 bases at J, with 18 bases between. The CDR3 here is CASTPGGSLHYGYTF. DNA of the CDR3: TGTGCCAGTACCCCCGGCGGCAGTCTCCACTATGGCTACACCTTC.

In this sample, this clone turned up a few times. This rearrangement joins TRBV19 to TRBJ1-1; a weak D match, TRBD1 (6 bases). Germline V gene data show CDR1 as LNHDA and CDR2 as SQIVND (reference sequence). V was cut by 4 bases and J by 0 bases, with 12 bases left in between. CDR3 length equals 15 residues. DNA for the CDR3: TGTGCCAGTAGTACCGAGGGGGGGGTGAACACTGAAGCTTTCTTT. Its protein is CASSTEGGVNTEAFF.

The chain links TRBV7-2 to TRBJ2-7; 8 bases line up with TRBD1. The CDR3 contains 15 residues. The V gene end was trimmed by 1 base and the J gene end by 3 bases; junction bases not matched to a gene: 5. Germline lookup yields CDR1 SGHTA and CDR2 FQGNSA. The CDR3 spells CASSLVSGQVYEQYF. As DNA, the CDR3 is TGTGCCAGCAGCTTAGTTTCGGGACAGGTCTACGAGCAGTACTTC.

The chain employs TRBV7-2 and TRBJ2-7; 9 bases align to TRBD2. The length of the CDR3 is 16 residues. Germline lookup yields CDR1 SGHTA and CDR2 FQGNSA. The V and J ends lost 1 base and 2 bases, in that order; junction bases with no gene match: 6. The CDR3 loop reads CASSLGVAGAAYEQYF. CDR3 bases: TGTGCCAGCAGCTTAGGGGTAGCGGGGGCGGCCTACGAGCAGTACTTC. Drawing the rest from reference TRBV7-2 and TRBJ2-7, the complete variable domain is GAGVSQSPSNKVTEKGKDVELRCDPISGHTALYWYRQSLGQGLEFLIYFQGNSAPDKSGLPSDRFSAERTGGSVSTLTIQRTQQEDSAVYLCASSLGVAGAAYEQYFGPGTRLTVT.

The chain combines TRBV4-2 with TRBJ1-4; a possible D gene is TRBD1 (5 bases). The CDR3 covers 11 residues. Trimming took off 4 bases at V and 14 bases at J, with 11 bases between the two ends. The germline gives CDR1 LGHNA, CDR2 YNFKEQ. The CDR3 sequence: CASSPGLGLFF. The DNA of the CDR3 is TGTGCCAGCAGCCCGGGACTTGGCCTGTTTTTT.

The chain uses TRBV5-4 and TRBJ2-2, with D uncertain. CDR1 and CDR2 (germline): SGHNT, YYREEE (reference sequence). Trimming took off 0 bases at V and 6 bases at J, with 9 bases between the two ends. The length of the CDR3 is 14 residues. CDR3 protein: CASSLAAVPGELFF. CDR3 in DNA: TGTGCCAGCAGCTTGGCCGCGGTCCCCGGGGAGCTGTTTTTT.

The genes are TRBV19 and TRBJ1-5, with 8 positions matching TRBD1. V gave up 7 bases and J gave up 6 bases; unmatched junction bases: 14. Germline CDR1 reads LNHDA; CDR2 reads SQIVND (reference sequence). This CDR3 has 16 amino acids. The CDR3 DNA reads as TGTGCCAGTACCAACAGCCTTCAGGGGGCGAGTCAGCCCCAGCATTTT. It is translated as CASTNSLQGASQPQHF.

V is TRBV3-1 (or the pseudogene TRBV3-2) and J is TRBJ2-1, with 9 bases that match TRBD2. The CDR3 covers 23 residues. The V gene's germline CDR1 is LGHDT and CDR2 YNNKEL (reference sequence). V shed 1 base, J shed 3 bases, and the junction held 25 bases outside the gene matches. The CDR3 loop reads CASSQGSVGGTSQIIGLYNEQFF. The CDR3 nucleotides read TGTGCCAGCAGCCAAGGAAGCGTAGGCGGGACTAGCCAGATTATTGGGCTCTACAATGAGCAGTTCTTC.

The chain combines TRBV5-5 with TRBJ2-1; a weak D match, TRBD2 (5 bases). Germline V lookup: CDR1 SGHKS, CDR2 YYEKEE (reference sequence). Deletions cut 0 bases from V and 0 bases from J, with 7 bases between. The CDR3 runs 15 residues. CDR3 nucleotides: TGTGCCAGCAGCTTGGGGGAGAACTCCTACAATGAGCAGTTCTTC. It yields the protein CASSLGENSYNEQFF.

Written as DNA, the CDR3 is TGTGCCAGCAGCCAAGAAGGCCGGACAGGGAACACCGGGGAGCTGTTTTTT. Protein product: CASSQEGRTGNTGELFF. The chain employs TRBV3-1 (or the pseudogene TRBV3-2) and TRBJ2-2, with 7 bases aligning to TRBD1. Trimming cost V 0 bases and J 1 base; bases outside gene matches: 5. This CDR3 region has 17 residues. CDR1 and CDR2 from the germline V gene are LGHDT and YNNKEL (reference sequence).

Notes on this clone: Other DNA sequences in this sample translate to the same CDR3. The CDR3 is CASGLRDRGRETQYF. The CDR3 nucleotides read TGTGCTAGTGGTTTGAGGGACAGGGGCAGAGAGACCCAGTACTTC. The chain couples TRBV12-5 to TRBJ2-5; 10 bases are shared with TRBD1. Germline loops: CDR1 LGHNT, CDR2 FRNRAP. The V gene end was trimmed by 2 bases and the J gene end by 4 bases; junction bases not matched to a gene: 4. This CDR3 has 15 amino acids.

The rearrangement links TRBV7-9 to TRBJ2-3; maybe TRBD2 (6 bases). Germline V CDR1 and CDR2: SEHNR, FQNEAQ (reference sequence). The V gene lost 4 bases and the J gene lost 5 bases, with 16 bases spanning the gap. There are 15 residues in the CDR3. The CDR3: CASSSTPTRLDTQYF. In DNA form, the CDR3 reads TGTGCCAGCAGCTCTACCCCGACTAGGTTAGATACGCAGTATTTT.